This T cell receptor beta chain is from a study of blood T cell repertoires in COVID-19. The repertoire was sequenced with immunoSEQ multiplex PCR; TCRdb's copy has only in-frame clones and lacks some. Of about 190,000 clones in the sample, around four fifths are singletons; the top ten hold approximately 19%. Germline CDR1 is ENHRY and CDR2 is SYGVKD. V shed 7 bases, J shed 12 bases, and the junction held 14 bases outside the gene matches. CDR3 size: 15 residues. Material for sequencing was peripheral blood. The V gene is TRBV10-3, the J gene TRBJ2-1, with TRBD1 identical over 11 bases. This clonotype was sampled from a human donor in a cohort sampled during active COVID-19. In nucleotides, the CDR3 is TGTGCCATCAACGCCGGGACAGGGGGTCGGGAGGTGCAGTTCTTC. Translation: CAINAGTGGREVQFF.